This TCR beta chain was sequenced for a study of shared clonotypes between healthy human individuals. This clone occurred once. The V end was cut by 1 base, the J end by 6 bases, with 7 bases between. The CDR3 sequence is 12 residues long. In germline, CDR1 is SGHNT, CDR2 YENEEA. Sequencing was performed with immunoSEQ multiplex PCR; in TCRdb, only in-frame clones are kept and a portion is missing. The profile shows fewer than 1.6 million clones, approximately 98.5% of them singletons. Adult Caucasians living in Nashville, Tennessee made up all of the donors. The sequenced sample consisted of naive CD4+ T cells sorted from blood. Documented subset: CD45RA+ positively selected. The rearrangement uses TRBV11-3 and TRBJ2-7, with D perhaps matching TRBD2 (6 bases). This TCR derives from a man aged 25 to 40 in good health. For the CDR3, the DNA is TGTGCCAGCAGCTTAGCGGAGGGCGAGCAGTACTTC. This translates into CASSLAEGEQYF.